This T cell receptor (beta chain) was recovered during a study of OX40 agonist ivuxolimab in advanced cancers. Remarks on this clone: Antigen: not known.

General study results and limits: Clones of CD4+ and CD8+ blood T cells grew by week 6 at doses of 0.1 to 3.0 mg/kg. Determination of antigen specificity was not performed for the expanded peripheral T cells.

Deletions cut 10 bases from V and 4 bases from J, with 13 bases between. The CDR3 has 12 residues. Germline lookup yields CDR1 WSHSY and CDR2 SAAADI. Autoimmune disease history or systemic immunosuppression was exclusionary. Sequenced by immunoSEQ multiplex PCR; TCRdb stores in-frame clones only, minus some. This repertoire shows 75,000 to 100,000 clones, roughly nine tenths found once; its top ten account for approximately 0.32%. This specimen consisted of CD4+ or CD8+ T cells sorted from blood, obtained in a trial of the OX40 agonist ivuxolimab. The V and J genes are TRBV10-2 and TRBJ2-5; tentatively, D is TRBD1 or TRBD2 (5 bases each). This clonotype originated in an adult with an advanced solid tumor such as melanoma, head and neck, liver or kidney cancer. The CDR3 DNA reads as TGCGCCACGCGGCCGGGGACAGAGACCCAGTACTTC. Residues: CATRPGTETQYF.